The present TCR beta chain was sequenced within a study of T cell clonality in common variable immunodeficiency (dated by TCRdb to between 2015 and 2017). Study-level results and caveats: Differences among patients in the CVID cohort limited the correlations between repertoire features and clinical complications. Fewer TCRbeta clones were shared among CVID subjects than among healthy controls (p < 0.0001). According to the authors, finding the cause of the higher clonality in CVID would require sequencing the repertoires of T cell subpopulations. Although equal DNA input was used, an average of about 80,000 unique sequences per sample was obtained for controls, compared with roughly 33,000 for CVID samples. Reportedly, TCRbeta sequences from CVID had fewer deletions and N-nucleotide insertions, and highly modified clones with 13 or more V deletions were absent from CVID. TCRbeta clonality was higher in CVID subjects than in healthy controls (t-test p = 0.018), and the increase was most characteristic of about a third of subjects.

This clone was counted at least ten times. Its antigen target is currently unknown. The read ends 3 residues shy of where the CDR3 ends; the end is completed using the germline J gene. Trimming removed 4 bases from V and 0 bases from J, leaving 9 bases between the germline ends. As encoded in the germline V gene, CDR1 is MNHEY while CDR2 is SVGEGT. From its cysteine to its phenylalanine, the CDR3 spans 15 amino acids. The DNA shown is the part of the CDR3 that was read: 36 bases, in frame from base 1. Predominantly Caucasian heritage was noted among both the CVID patients and the healthy controls. Heparinized peripheral whole blood samples of roughly 5 to 9 ml were obtained from each donor. Genomic DNA from adults with common variable immune deficiency (CVID) and from healthy adult controls was used for sequencing of TCRbeta CDR3 repertoires. The control group comprised roughly 22 healthy adult volunteers, roughly 12 female and roughly ten male, aged about 20 to 70 years with a mean age of around 32. Diluted blood was density-centrifuged over Hypaque 1077 or Ficoll-Paque to isolate peripheral blood mononuclear cells. Genomic DNA was obtained from unsorted mononuclear cells through either Qiagen column purification or a centrifugation-based method.

For sequencing input, CVID and control samples contributed equivalent amounts of genomic DNA. For every sample, a 60 bp segment covering the rearranged TCRbeta CDR3 region was amplified and then sequenced. The immunoSEQ assay, a bias-corrected multiplex PCR combined with high-throughput sequencing, was used to amplify TCRbeta. Under the source paper's analysis protocol: Every unique nucleotide sequence was considered a clone and was annotated with V, D and J genes, copy number and frequency. Sequences were labeled productive if in frame, and non-productive if out of frame or containing stop codons. As previously described, Shannon's entropy was used to calculate clonality. The predicted amino acid sequences of productive clones were used to derive the mean CDR3 Kyte-Doolittle hydropathy. Scaled V gene usage was hierarchically clustered using Manhattan distance and complete linkage with the R hclust function. Clone sharing by CDR3 amino acid sequence was assessed by resampling 12 repertoires per group over 100 rounds. Repertoires were searched for approximately 70 published EBV-specific and about 240 published CMV-specific TCRbeta sequences. Two CVID samples yielding fewer than 10,000 sequences were excluded from analysis, leaving under 50 CVID repertoires. Here the immuneACCESS table is served through TCRdb, limited to in-frame sequences with V and J called. Missing clones are a known gap in these copies; in checked studies unresolved V genes cover under half, and the rest lacks a known reason. V, J and clone size derive from that table, while D and trimming were established from the DNA sequence. This sample contains approximately 81,000 clones, none of which is a singleton. In total, the top ten clones hold approximately 0.84% of the sample.

Input material: peripheral blood mononuclear cells. The sequence links TRBV6-2 or TRBV6-3 to TRBJ2-2; matching of 6 bases hints at TRBD1 as the D gene. The source is a person between 18 and 69 years old in good health. The sequenced CDR3 bases are TGTGCCAGCAGTTGGGGACAAGCGAACACCGGGGAG. Protein translation: CASSWGQANTGE. The whole CDR3 protein is CASSWGQANTGELFF.